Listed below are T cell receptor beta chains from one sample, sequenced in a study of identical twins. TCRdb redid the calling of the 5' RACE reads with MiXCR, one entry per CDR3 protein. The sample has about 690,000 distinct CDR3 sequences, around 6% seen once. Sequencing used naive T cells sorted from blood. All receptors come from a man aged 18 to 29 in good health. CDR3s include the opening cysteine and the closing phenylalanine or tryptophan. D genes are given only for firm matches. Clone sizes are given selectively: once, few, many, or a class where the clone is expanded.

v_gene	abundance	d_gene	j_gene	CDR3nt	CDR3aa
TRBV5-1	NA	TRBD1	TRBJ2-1	TGCGCCAGCAGCCTGGCGCTAGGGACAGCCAATGAGCAGTTCTTC	CASSLALGTANEQFF
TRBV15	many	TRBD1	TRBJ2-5	TGTGCCACCAGCAGAACAGGGGGTTTTGTGACCCAGTACTTC	CATSRTGGFVTQYF
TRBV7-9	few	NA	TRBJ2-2	TGTGCCAGCACCTTATTAGAGGGTTACACCGGGGAGCTGTTTTTT	CASTLLEGYTGELFF
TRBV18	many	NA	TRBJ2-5	TGTGCCAGCAGCCGCCCACAAGAGACCCAGTACTTC	CASSRPQETQYF
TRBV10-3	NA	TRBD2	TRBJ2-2	TGTGCCATCAGTGACATCGGGACTAGCGGGATCGGGAGGACCGGGGAGCTGTTTTTT	CAISDIGTSGIGRTGELFF
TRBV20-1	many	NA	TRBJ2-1	TGCAGTGTGAGATTAACAGGGAAAAGTGAGCAGTTCTTC	CSVRLTGKSEQFF
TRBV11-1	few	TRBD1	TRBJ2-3	TGTGCCAGCAGCTCACCCTCTCCGACAGGGTTTAGCACAGATACGCAGTATTTT	CASSSPSPTGFSTDTQYF
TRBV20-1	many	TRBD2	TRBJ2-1	TGCAGTGCTAGAGATCAACGCGCGGGAGGGCGTAGACATGAGCAGTTCTTC	CSARDQRAGGRRHEQFF
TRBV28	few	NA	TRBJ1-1	TGTGCCAGCTGCGCCCCTACTGAAGCTTTCTTT	CASCAPTEAFF
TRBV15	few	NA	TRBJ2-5	TGTGCCACCAGCATGGGACCCCGAGGGCAAGAGACCCAGTACTTC	CATSMGPRGQETQYF
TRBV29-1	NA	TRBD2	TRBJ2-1	TGCAGCGTTGAAGGCCGAAGGGCGGGAGGTACCTACAATGAGCAGTTCTTC	CSVEGRRAGGTYNEQFF
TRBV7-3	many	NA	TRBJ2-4	TGTGCCAGCAGCTTAGATCCGGCTACAGCCAAAAACATTCAGTACTTC	CASSLDPATAKNIQYF
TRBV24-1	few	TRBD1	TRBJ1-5	TGTGCCACCAGTGCCGGCGGGACAGCCAATCAGCCCCAGCATTTT	CATSAGGTANQPQHF
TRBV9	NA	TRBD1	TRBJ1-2	TGTGCCAGCAGCCCCAGGGGGGAGAGTGGCTACACCTTC	CASSPRGESGYTF
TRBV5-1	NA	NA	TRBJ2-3	TGCGCCAGCAGCTGGGGCGCTGAGGGGGCAGATACGCAGTATTTT	CASSWGAEGADTQYF
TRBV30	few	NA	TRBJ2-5	TGTGCCTGGAGCCCCGGGGCAGGAGAGACCCAGTACTTC	CAWSPGAGETQYF
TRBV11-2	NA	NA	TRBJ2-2	TGTGCCAGCAACTCTCTCAGGGGAAAGACCGGGGAGCTGTTTTTT	CASNSLRGKTGELFF
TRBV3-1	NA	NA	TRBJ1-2	TGTGCCAGCAGCCAAGATGTAGGGACTTATGGCTACACCTTC	CASSQDVGTYGYTF
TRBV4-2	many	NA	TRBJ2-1	TGTGCCAGCAGCCAAGAAGCCAACAATGAGCAGTTCTTC	CASSQEANNEQFF
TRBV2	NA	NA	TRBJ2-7	TGTGCCAGCAGTGCGATCAAGAATTCCTACGAGCAGTACTTC	CASSAIKNSYEQYF
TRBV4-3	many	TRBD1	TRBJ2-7	TGCGCCAGCAGCCCGACCGACAGGGGCTTCTACGAGCAGTACTTC	CASSPTDRGFYEQYF
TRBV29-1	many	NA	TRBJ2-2	TGCAGCGTTGGAGGCAGGTTGAACACCGGGGAGCTGTTTTTT	CSVGGRLNTGELFF
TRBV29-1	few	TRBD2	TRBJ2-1	TGCAGCGTTCTCTTTGGACTAGCGGGAGGAGGTATAATCTACAATGAGCAGTTCTTC	CSVLFGLAGGGIIYNEQFF
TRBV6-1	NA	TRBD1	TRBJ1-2	TGTGCCAGCAGGAGGGACAGGACAGTTGGCTACACCTTC	CASRRDRTVGYTF
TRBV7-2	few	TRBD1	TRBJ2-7	TGTGCCAGCCGCGGGACAGGGCCCATCGAGCAGTACTTC	CASRGTGPIEQYF
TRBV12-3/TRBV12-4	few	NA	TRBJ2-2	TGTGCCGGAGCAGGGCCTGACACCGGGGAGCTGTTTTTT	CAGAGPDTGELFF
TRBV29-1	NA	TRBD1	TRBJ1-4	TGCAGCGTTGATCCAGGGGGAGGTGAAAAACTGTTTTTT	CSVDPGGGEKLFF
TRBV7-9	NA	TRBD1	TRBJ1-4	TGTTCCAGCGGCAGGGGGCAGTCTAATGAAAAACTGTTTTTT	CSSGRGQSNEKLFF
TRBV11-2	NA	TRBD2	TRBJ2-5	TGTGCCAGCAGCTTACGGTCAGCGGGGCTGTACCAAGAGACCCAGTACTTC	CASSLRSAGLYQETQYF
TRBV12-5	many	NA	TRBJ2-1	TGTGCTACCCGGAGGGGGCTGGAGCAGTTCTTC	CATRRGLEQFF
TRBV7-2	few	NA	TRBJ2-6	TGTGCCAGCAGCTCAACAGGTTCCAGCTCTGGGGCCAACGTCCTGACTTTC	CASSSTGSSSGANVLTF
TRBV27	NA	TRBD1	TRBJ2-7	TGTGCCAGCAGTTTCCCCGGGACAGGGGGGTACGAGCAGTACTTC	CASSFPGTGGYEQYF
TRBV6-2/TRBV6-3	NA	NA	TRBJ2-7	TGTGCCAGCAGTTACACTCGCGGTTCCTACGAGCAGTACTTC	CASSYTRGSYEQYF
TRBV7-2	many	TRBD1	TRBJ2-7	TGTGCCAGCAGCCCATGGGCAGGGGGCTTCTACGAGCAGTACTTC	CASSPWAGGFYEQYF
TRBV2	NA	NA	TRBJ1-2	TGTGCCAGAAAGGAGGCAGGGGCTAACTATGGCTACACCTTC	CARKEAGANYGYTF
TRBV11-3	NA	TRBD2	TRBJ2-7	TGTGCCAGCAGCTCTCATCGGGAGGGCGAGCAGTACTTC	CASSSHREGEQYF
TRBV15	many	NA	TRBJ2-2	TGTGCCACCAGCAGGGGACTTGGGGGCACCGGGGAGCTGTTTTTT	CATSRGLGGTGELFF
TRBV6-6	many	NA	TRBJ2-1	TGTGCCAGCTGCGGGAAAGAGGGAGATGAGCAGTTCTTC	CASCGKEGDEQFF
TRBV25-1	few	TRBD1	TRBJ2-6	TGTGCCAGCTACGGATGGACAGGAGACTCTGGGGCCAACGTCCTGACTTTC	CASYGWTGDSGANVLTF
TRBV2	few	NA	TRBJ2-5	TGTGCCAGCGATAGGCTGGGAGAGACCCAGTACTTC	CASDRLGETQYF
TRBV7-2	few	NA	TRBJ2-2	TGTGCCAGCAGCTTAGCGAGCCTGAACACCGGGGAGCTGTTTTTT	CASSLASLNTGELFF
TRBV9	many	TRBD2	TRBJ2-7	TGTGCCAGCAGCGTAGGGCAGGGAGGGGAGCAGTACTTC	CASSVGQGGEQYF
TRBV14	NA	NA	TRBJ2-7	TGTGCCAGCAGCCAAGATATTTCGAACAACGAGCAGTACTTC	CASSQDISNNEQYF
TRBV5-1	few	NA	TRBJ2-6	TGCGCCAGCAGCTTGACAGGTCCTATCCCCTCTGGGGCCAACGTCCTGACTTTC	CASSLTGPIPSGANVLTF
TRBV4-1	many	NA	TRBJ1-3	TGCGCCAGCAGCCAAGCACAGGGTGGAAACACCATATATTTT	CASSQAQGGNTIYF
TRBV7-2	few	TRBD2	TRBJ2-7	TGTGCCAGCAGCTTAGTCGGACTAGCGGCCGGCTACGAGCAGTACTTC	CASSLVGLAAGYEQYF
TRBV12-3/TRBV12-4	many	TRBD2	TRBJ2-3	TGTGCCAGCGGGGTAGCGGGAGTGGGCACAGATACGCAGTATTTT	CASGVAGVGTDTQYF
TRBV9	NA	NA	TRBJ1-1	TGTGCCAGCAGCGTAGGTCCGGAGCAGGATGCTTTCTTT	CASSVGPEQDAFF